The present TCR beta chain was sequenced within a study of CD8+ T cells in alopecia areata. It was cDNA, reverse transcribed from extracted RNA, that served as the sequencing template. TCRdb's table, derived via immunoSEQ multiplex PCR, lists solely in-frame clones and lacks some. The sample carries around 80,000 clones, 45% to 60% recorded once. With respect to this clone: Its target is unknown.

V dropped 3 bases and J dropped 2 bases, with 4 bases sitting between them. The CDR3 loop spans 12 amino acids. Germline-derived CDR1 and CDR2 are MGHDK and SYGVNS. Study conclusions and caveats: Lesional scalp exceeded normal scalp in clonality, especially in alopecia totalis/universalis.

The chain employs TRBV25-1 and TRBJ2-5; no clear D. The sequence was obtained from a human donor with alopecia areata. The sample was NKG2D-high CD8+ T cells sorted from blood. The CDR3 loop is CASSDLQETQYF. CDR3 in DNA: TGTGCCAGCAGTGACCTACAAGAGACCCAGTACTTC.